This is a list of T cell receptor beta chains from one sample in a study of OX40 agonist ivuxolimab in advanced cancers. The table came from immunoSEQ multiplex PCR; TCRdb's copy has only in-frame clones and leaves some out. The sample contains fewer than 70,000 clones, roughly 80% of which appear only once. Here the sequenced sample was CD4+ or CD8+ T cells sorted from blood, taken in a trial of the OX40 agonist ivuxolimab. These receptors were taken from an adult with an advanced solid tumor such as melanoma, head and neck, liver or kidney cancer. CDR3s include the opening cysteine and the closing phenylalanine or tryptophan. A D gene is named only where the DNA matches it firmly. Clone size, where shown, is once, few, many, or a class for clones that have expanded.

TRBJ2-5,TRBV7-8,.,.,CASSLDSYQETQYF,TGTGCCAGCAGCCTGGACAGCTACCAAGAGACCCAGTACTTC
TRBJ1-6,TRBV2,.,TRBD1,CASSEVGTGLSPLHF,TGTGCCAGCAGTGAGGTCGGGACAGGGCTTTCACCCCTCCACTTT
TRBJ1-5,TRBV7-9,.,.,CASSFGSNSNQPQHF,TGTGCCAGCAGCTTCGGCAGTAATAGCAATCAGCCCCAGCATTTT
TRBJ1-3,TRBV4-2,many,.,CASSAQGLRNTIYF,TGTGCCAGCAGCGCACAGGGTCTCAGAAACACCATATATTTT
TRBJ1-3,TRBV2,.,.,CASKSGSSGNTIYF,TGTGCCAGCAAATCGGGTAGCTCTGGAAACACCATATATTTT
TRBJ2-1,TRBV11-3,.,TRBD1,CASSRATGVNEQFF,TGTGCCAGCAGCCGGGCCACAGGGGTGAATGAGCAGTTCTTC
TRBJ2-2,TRBV7-9,once,TRBD1,CASSPGQVRELFF,TGTGCCAGCAGCCCGGGACAGGTCAGGGAGCTGTTTTTT
TRBJ1-6,TRBV4-2,.,TRBD1,CASSQDPGQLSPLHF,TGTGCCAGCAGCCAAGACCCGGGACAGCTATCACCCCTCCACTTT
TRBJ2-5,TRBV6-5,.,.,CASRKGTEETQYF,TGTGCCAGCAGGAAAGGGACGGAAGAGACCCAGTACTTC
TRBJ1-2,TRBV5-6,.,.,CASTGYQGFPGGYTF,TGTGCCAGCACCGGATATCAGGGCTTCCCGGGTGGCTACACCTTC
TRBJ1-2,TRBV5-8,.,.,CASSKGEYGYTF,TGTGCCAGCAGCAAGGGGGAATATGGCTACACCTTC
TRBJ1-1,TRBV18,.,.,CASSPQGRTEAFF,TGTGCCAGCTCACCACAGGGGCGGACTGAAGCTTTCTTT
TRBJ2-7,TRBV19,.,.,CASSIGADYEQYF,TGTGCCAGTAGTATAGGGGCTGACTACGAGCAGTACTTC
TRBJ2-1,TRBV11-2,.,.,CASSLILGGGDNEQFF,TGTGCCAGCAGCCTCATCCTGGGGGGGGGCGACAATGAGCAGTTCTTC
TRBJ2-7,TRBV6-6,.,.,CASRLDRHEQYF,TGTGCCAGCAGACTAGACAGGCACGAGCAGTACTTC
TRBJ2-5,TRBV6-6,.,.,CASSGGRETQYF,TGTGCCAGCAGTGGGGGGCGAGAGACCCAGTACTTC
TRBJ1-1,TRBV11-3,.,TRBD1,CASSLRGRTGKAEAFF,TGTGCCAGCAGCTTACGCGGGCGGACAGGGAAAGCAGAAGCTTTCTTT
TRBJ2-3,TRBV28,.,.,CASTSGFSTDTQYF,TGTGCCAGCACATCGGGATTTAGCACAGATACGCAGTATTTT
TRBJ2-2,TRBV11-2,.,TRBD1,CASSVWDSDTGELFF,TGTGCCAGCAGCGTCTGGGACAGCGACACCGGGGAGCTGTTTTTT
TRBJ1-6,TRBV4-1,.,.,CASSPVRNSPLHF,TGCGCCAGCAGCCCGGTAAGAAATTCACCCCTCCACTTT
TRBJ2-7,TRBV18,.,.,CASSPPGQGSYEQYF,TGTGCCAGCTCACCCCCGGGGCAGGGGAGCTACGAGCAGTACTTC
TRBJ2-1,TRBV7-9,.,.,CASSPPLGPASNEQFF,TGTGCCAGCAGCCCGCCCCTGGGGCCGGCCAGCAATGAGCAGTTCTTC
TRBJ1-4,TRBV30,.,.,CAWTPPKGLANEKLFF,TGTGCCTGGACCCCCCCTAAAGGGTTAGCTAATGAAAAACTGTTTTTT
TRBJ1-2,TRBV4-1,.,TRBD1,CASSPDRANYGYTF,TGCGCCAGCAGCCCCGACAGGGCTAACTATGGCTACACCTTC
TRBJ1-3,TRBV29-1,.,.,CSAQTGAGNTIYF,TGCAGCGCCCAAACAGGAGCTGGAAACACCATATATTTT
TRBJ2-5,TRBV7-3,.,.,CASSPGREVPDQYF,TGTGCCAGCAGCCCGGGCAGGGAGGTCCCGGACCAGTACTTC
TRBJ2-7,TRBV7-3,.,.,CASSLSPGPYEQYF,TGTGCCAGCAGCTTATCCCCAGGGCCCTACGAGCAGTACTTC
TRBJ1-2,TRBV28,.,TRBD1,CASSLLQGASNYGYTF,TGTGCCAGCAGTCTGCTACAGGGGGCGTCAAACTATGGCTACACCTTC
TRBJ2-5,TRBV2,.,.,CASSIQETQYF,TGTGCCAGCTCGATACAGGAGACCCAGTACTTC
TRBJ2-1,TRBV5-8,.,.,CASSLIGLHNEQFF,TGTGCCAGCAGCTTAATTGGTCTCCACAATGAGCAGTTCTTC
TRBJ1-4,TRBV11-2,few,.,CASSLNPDNLLFF,TGTGCCAGCAGCTTAAATCCGGACAATCTACTGTTTTTT
TRBJ2-5,TRBV7-6,.,.,CASRPQVLAQYF,TGTGCCAGCAGGCCACAGGTCCTGGCCCAGTACTTC
TRBJ2-7,TRBV10-2,.,.,CASSVLRDPHEQYF,TGCGCCAGCAGTGTTCTCCGAGACCCCCACGAGCAGTACTTC
TRBJ2-3,TRBV9,.,TRBD1,CASSSWTGAYTDTQYF,TGTGCCAGCAGCTCCTGGACAGGGGCCTACACAGATACGCAGTATTTT
TRBJ1-1,TRBV10-3,.,.,CAISARDGYEAFF,TGTGCCATCAGTGCCCGTGACGGCTATGAAGCTTTCTTT
TRBJ2-2,TRBV9,.,.,CASSVGVSTGELFF,TGTGCCAGCAGCGTAGGGGTATCCACCGGGGAGCTGTTTTTT
TRBJ2-2,TRBV5-8,few,.,CASSEGYTGELFF,TGTGCCAGCAGTGAGGGGTACACCGGGGAGCTGTTTTTT
TRBJ2-5,TRBV7-6,.,.,CASSLDTAQETQYF,TGTGCCAGCAGCTTAGATACAGCTCAAGAGACCCAGTACTTC
TRBJ2-5,TRBV15,.,TRBD2,CATSLAGGEETQYF,TGTGCCACCAGTTTAGCGGGGGGGGAAGAGACCCAGTACTTC
TRBJ1-2,TRBV14,.,TRBD1,CASSQVGGQNYGYTF,TGTGCCAGCAGCCAAGTAGGGGGACAGAACTATGGCTACACCTTC
TRBJ2-7,TRBV11-3,.,.,CASSISGTLSYEQYF,TGTGCCAGCAGCATATCCGGGACACTTTCCTACGAGCAGTACTTC
TRBJ2-3,TRBV7-2,few,TRBD2,CASSIYGGGSTDTQYF,TGTGCCAGCAGTATCTACGGCGGGGGGTCCACAGATACGCAGTATTTT
TRBJ2-7,TRBV30,.,TRBD2,CAWNRDYPYEQYF,TGTGCCTGGAATCGGGACTACCCCTACGAGCAGTACTTC
TRBJ2-2,TRBV4-1,.,TRBD1,CASSQGGTGGTGELFF,TGCGCCAGCAGCCAAGGAGGGACAGGAGGTACCGGGGAGCTGTTTTTT
TRBJ2-7,TRBV11-3,.,.,CASSLEASSEQYF,TGTGCCAGCAGCTTAGAAGCGAGTTCCGAGCAGTACTTC
TRBJ1-2,TRBV4-3,.,.,CASSPRAREVRGWNGYTF,TGCGCCAGCAGCCCTAGGGCCAGGGAAGTTCGGGGTTGGAATGGCTACACCTTC